This T cell receptor beta chain stems from a study of blood T cell repertoires in COVID-19. In the study overall: Researchers got acute and convalescent COVID-19 samples from the United States, Italy and Spain. From T cells, B-cell-depleted T cells, or PBMCs came the material, which was cDNA or gDNA.

TCRdb's copy holds only in-frame clones and misses some; the assay was immunoSEQ multiplex PCR. The sample consists of 60,000 to 90,000 clones, 74% of them appearing once. CDR3 length: 15 amino acids. Per the germline V gene, CDR1 is SGHNT and CDR2 is YENEEA. The V segment lost 4 bases and the J segment 2 bases; nucleotides outside the gene matches: 7. This receptor was identified in a human donor with acute or convalescent COVID-19. The donor label of this sample is uncertain. Specimen: peripheral blood. The chain carries TRBV11-3 and TRBJ1-1, with 7 bases lining up with TRBD1. The CDR3 reads CASSSSGTVNTEAFF. The CDR3 DNA reads as TGTGCCAGCAGCTCTTCCGGGACAGTAAACACTGAAGCTTTCTTT.